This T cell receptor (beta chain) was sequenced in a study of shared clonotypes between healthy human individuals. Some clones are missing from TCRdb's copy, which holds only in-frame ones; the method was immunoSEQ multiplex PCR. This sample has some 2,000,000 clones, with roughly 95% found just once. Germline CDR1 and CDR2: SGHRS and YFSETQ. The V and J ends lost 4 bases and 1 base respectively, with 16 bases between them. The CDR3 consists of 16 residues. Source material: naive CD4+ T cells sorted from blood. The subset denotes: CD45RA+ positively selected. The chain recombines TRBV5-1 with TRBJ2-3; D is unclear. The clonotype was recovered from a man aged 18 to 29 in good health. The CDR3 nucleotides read TGCGCCAGCAGCGTTGAAGGGTCGGACCGCACAGATACGCAGTATTTT. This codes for CASSVEGSDRTDTQYF. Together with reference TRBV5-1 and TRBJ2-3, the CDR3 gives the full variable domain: KAGVTQTPRYLIKTRGQQVTLSCSPISGHRSVSWYQQTPGQGLQFLFEYFSETQRNKGNFPGRFSGRQFSNSRSEMNVSTLELGDSALYLCASSVEGSDRTDTQYFGPGTRLTVL.